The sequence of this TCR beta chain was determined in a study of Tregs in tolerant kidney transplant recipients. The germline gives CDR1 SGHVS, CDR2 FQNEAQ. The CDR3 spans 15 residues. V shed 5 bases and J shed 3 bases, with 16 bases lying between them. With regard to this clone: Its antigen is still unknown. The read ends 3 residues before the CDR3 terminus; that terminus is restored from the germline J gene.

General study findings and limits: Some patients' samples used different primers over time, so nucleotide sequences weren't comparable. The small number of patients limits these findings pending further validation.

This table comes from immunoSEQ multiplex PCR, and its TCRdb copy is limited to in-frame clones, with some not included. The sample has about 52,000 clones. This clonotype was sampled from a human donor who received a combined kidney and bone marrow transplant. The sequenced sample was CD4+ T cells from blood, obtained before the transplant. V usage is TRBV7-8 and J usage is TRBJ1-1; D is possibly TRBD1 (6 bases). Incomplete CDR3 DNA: TGTGCCAGCAGCCCCGTTGTAAGACAGGACACTGAA. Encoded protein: CASSPVVRQDTE. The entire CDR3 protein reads CASSPVVRQDTEAFF. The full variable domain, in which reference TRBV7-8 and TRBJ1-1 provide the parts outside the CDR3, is GAGVSQSPRYKVAKRGQDVALRCDPISGHVSLFWYQQALGQGPEFLTYFQNEAQLDKSGLPSDRFFAERPEGSVSTLKIQRTQQEDSAVYLCASSPVVRQDTEAFFGQGTRLTVV.